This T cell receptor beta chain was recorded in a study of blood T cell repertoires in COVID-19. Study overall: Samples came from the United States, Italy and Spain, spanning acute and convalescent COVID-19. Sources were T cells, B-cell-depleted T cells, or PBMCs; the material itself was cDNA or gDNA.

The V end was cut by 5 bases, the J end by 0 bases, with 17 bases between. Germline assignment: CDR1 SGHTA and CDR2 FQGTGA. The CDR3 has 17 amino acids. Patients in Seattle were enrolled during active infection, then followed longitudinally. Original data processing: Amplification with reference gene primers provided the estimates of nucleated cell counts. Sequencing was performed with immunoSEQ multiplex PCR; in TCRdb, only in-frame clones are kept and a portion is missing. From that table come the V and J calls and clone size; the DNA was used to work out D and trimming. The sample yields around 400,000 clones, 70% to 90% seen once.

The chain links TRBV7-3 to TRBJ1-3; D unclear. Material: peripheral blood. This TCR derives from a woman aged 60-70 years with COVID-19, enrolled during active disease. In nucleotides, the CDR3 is TGTGCCAGCAGCCTACCGAGTGGGCGACGCTCTGGAAACACCATATATTTT. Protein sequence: CASSLPSGRRSGNTIYF. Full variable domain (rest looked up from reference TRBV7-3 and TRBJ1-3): GAGVSQTPSNKVTEKGKYVELRCDPISGHTALYWYRQSLGQGPEFLIYFQGTGAADDSGLPNDRFFAVRPEGSVSTLKIQRTERGDSAVYLCASSLPSGRRSGNTIYFGEGSWLTVV.